This T cell receptor beta chain was sequenced for a study of OX40 agonist ivuxolimab in advanced cancers. Turning to the study itself: Every 2 weeks, patients received ivuxolimab intravenously, dosed at 0.01 to 10 mg/kg. Participants averaged approximately 65 years of age (range roughly 20 to 90) and were about 85% male.

Turning to this clone: The antigen is undetermined.

Study outcomes and limitations: Researchers report that CD8+ T cells had, on average, more expanded clones than CD4+.

The table came from immunoSEQ multiplex PCR; TCRdb's copy has only in-frame clones and leaves some out. The data contain 3,600 or so clones, around 70% of them singletons. CDR3 length equals 18 residues. V lost 0 bases, J lost 3 bases, and 7 bases stayed unmatched. Germline-derived CDR1 and CDR2 are SGDLS and YYNGEE. The sequencing here drew on CD4+ or CD8+ T cells sorted from blood, taken in a trial of the OX40 agonist ivuxolimab. The receptor was derived from an adult with an advanced solid tumor such as melanoma, head and neck, liver or kidney cancer. The chain has TRBV9 and TRBJ2-2, with 11 bases lining up with TRBD2. CDR3 loop: CASSVGLAGGPYTGELFF. The DNA of the CDR3 is TGTGCCAGCAGCGTAGGCCTAGCGGGGGGTCCTTACACCGGGGAGCTGTTTTTT.